These 18 T cell receptor beta chains were all obtained from the same sample, sequenced in a study of a mutant IDH1 vaccine in newly diagnosed glioma. These TCRs' antigens remain unknown. Time point: week 23, last vaccination. Vaccinated patients received 300 ug of mutant IDH1 20-mer peptide per dose, with topical imiquimod. Libraries were prepared by immunoSEQ multiplex PCR; TCRdb keeps only in-frame clonotypes and omits some of them. Of about 77,000 clones listed, 85% are singletons. This specimen consisted of PBMCs, obtained from a glioma patient whose treatment included an IDH1 peptide vaccine. The source of these receptors is a woman in her 50s with glioma.

This clone was counted a single time. CDR3 region: CSVPKGEHTF. The CDR3 nucleotides read TGCAGCGTCCCTAAAGGTGAACACACCTTC. The rearrangement links TRBV29-1 to TRBJ1-2; D gene unclear. Germline V lookup: CDR1 SQVTM, CDR2 ANQGSEA. The V end was cut by 6 bases, the J end by 12 bases, with 14 bases between. The CDR3 is 10 residues long.

The J gene is TRBJ1-4, the V gene TRBV4-2, with unresolved D. The length of the CDR3 is 17 residues. Per germline, CDR1 LGHNA and CDR2 YNFKEQ. Trimming removed 5 bases from V and 0 bases from J, with 16 bases in between. DNA of the CDR3: TGTGCCAGCAGCTCCCGGATCTTGGGGACAACTAATGAAAAACTGTTTTTT. Its protein is CASSSRILGTTNEKLFF.

The chain links TRBV7-9 to TRBJ1-4; 7 nucleotides line up with TRBD1. Germline lookup yields CDR1 SEHNR and CDR2 FQNEAQ (reference sequence). V gave up 0 bases and J gave up 7 bases; unmatched junction bases: 5. The CDR3 extends over 15 amino acids. This chain's CDR3 is CASSLAWRGPEKLFF. The CDR3 DNA follows: TGTGCCAGCAGCTTAGCTTGGAGGGGGCCTGAAAAACTGTTTTTT.

The genes are TRBV18 and TRBJ1-2; a possible D gene is TRBD1 (6 bases). V lost 6 bases to trimming and J lost 5 bases, with 16 bases between them. Germline loops: CDR1 KGHSH, CDR2 LQKENI. There are 14 residues in the CDR3. The CDR3 reads CASSDRPVEYGYTF. CDR3 nucleotide sequence: TGTGCCAGCTCTGACAGGCCCGTTGAGTATGGCTACACCTTC.

The chain links TRBV6-1 to TRBJ2-2, with 8 bases aligning to TRBD2. V lost 4 bases and J lost 3; bases outside the gene matches: 7. Germline V gene lookup returns CDR1 MNHNS and CDR2 SASEGT. The length of the CDR3 is 16 residues. CDR3 protein: CASSGTSGSHTGELFF. The DNA for the CDR3 is TGTGCCAGCAGTGGAACTAGCGGCTCTCACACCGGGGAGCTGTTTTTT.

The chain joins TRBV27 to TRBJ2-1; 9 bases line up with TRBD2. Germline V gene sequence: CDR1 MNHEY, CDR2 SMNVEV (reference sequence). This CDR3 has 17 residues. V shed 2 bases, J shed 0 bases, and the junction held 5 bases outside the gene matches. The CDR3 nucleotides read TGTGCCAGCAGTTTAACGACTAGCGGAAGCTCCTACAATGAGCAGTTCTTC. This gives the protein CASSLTTSGSSYNEQFF.

V is TRBV15 and J is TRBJ1-1; D is unresolved. The CDR3 has 13 residues. The V end was cut by 0 bases, the J end by 4 bases, with 6 bases between. Germline CDR1 LNHNV, CDR2 YYDKDF (reference sequence). This CDR3 reads CATSRDSGTEAFF. As DNA, the CDR3 is TGTGCCACCAGCAGAGATAGTGGCACTGAAGCTTTCTTT.

This clone appeared a single time. This chain uses TRBV5-1 with TRBJ2-5; no clear D gene. CDR1 and CDR2 from the germline V gene are SGHRS and YFSETQ. The CDR3 is 11 residues long. V dropped 1 base and J dropped 3 bases, with 1 base sitting between them. The CDR3: CASSLKETQYF. The CDR3 DNA follows: TGCGCCAGCAGCTTGAAAGAGACCCAGTACTTC.

This chain uses TRBV11-3 with TRBJ1-5; D ambiguous. CDR1 and CDR2 from the germline V gene are SGHNT and YENEEA. The CDR3 loop spans 19 amino acids. The V end lost 5 bases, the J end lost 2 bases, and 25 bases lay between the germline ends. The CDR3 protein is CASSPSPPQTPEGNQPQHF. The DNA for the CDR3 is TGTGCCAGCAGCCCCTCCCCCCCCCAAACACCGGAGGGCAATCAGCCCCAGCATTTT.

The sample holds a few counts of this clone. V gene TRBV27 combines with J gene TRBJ1-4; TRBD1 agrees at 10 bases. Germline lookup yields CDR1 MNHEY and CDR2 SMNVEV (reference sequence). V dropped 5 bases and J dropped 6; count of bases not matched to a gene: 6. The CDR3 consists of 15 residues. CDR3 bases: TGTGCCAGCAGTCCTTGGACAGGGGGGGATGAAAAACTGTTTTTT. Translating gives CASSPWTGGDEKLFF.

This clone has a single count. V usage is TRBV9 and J usage is TRBJ2-3, with a weak D call TRBD1 (5 bases). Germline assignment: CDR1 SGDLS and CDR2 YYNGEE. The CDR3 loop spans 14 amino acids. The V gene lost 3 bases and the J gene lost 4 bases, with 12 bases spanning the gap. The CDR3 loop is CASSGGHYSDTQYF. The DNA for the CDR3 is TGTGCCAGCAGCGGAGGACACTACTCAGATACGCAGTATTTT.

This rearrangement joins TRBV5-1 to TRBJ2-7, with TRBD1 matching 8 bases. The CDR3 is made up of 14 amino acids. Germline CDR1 reads SGHRS; CDR2 reads YFSETQ. The J segment lost 5 bases and the V segment lost 4 bases, leaving 8 bases of the junction unmatched. CDR3 in amino acids: CASSPQGAGNEQYF. CDR3 DNA sequence: TGCGCCAGCAGCCCGCAGGGGGCCGGGAACGAGCAGTACTTC.

The rearrangement links TRBV4-1 to TRBJ2-5, with 11 bases identical to TRBD1. Trimming took 8 bases from V and 3 from J; bases not matched to a gene: 17. The germline gives CDR1 MGHRA, CDR2 YSYEKL. The CDR3 runs to 18 residues. CDR3 in amino acids: CASGQGAIGWPGKETQYF. The CDR3, as DNA: TGCGCCAGCGGACAGGGGGCGATTGGGTGGCCCGGAAAAGAGACCCAGTACTTC.

This clone has a single count. This chain links TRBV4-1 with TRBJ2-7; 15 positions agree with TRBD2. V was pared by 3 bases and J by 4 bases, with 1 base of the junction left unmatched. CDR1 and CDR2 (germline): MGHRA, YSYEKL. This CDR3 region has 15 residues. The DNA of the CDR3 is TGCGCCAGCAGCCAGGGACTAGCGGGAGGTTACGAGCAGTACTTC. Residues: CASSQGLAGGYEQYF.

The rearrangement uses TRBV27 and TRBJ1-6; 7 bases agree with TRBD1. V trimming: 4 bases; J trimming: 6 bases; junction bases outside the gene matches: 6. The CDR3 contains 15 residues. Germline CDR1 reads MNHEY; CDR2 reads SMNVEV (reference sequence). The CDR3 sequence is CASSSGTDLNSPLHF. The CDR3 DNA is TGTGCCAGCAGTTCTGGGACAGATCTTAATTCACCCCTCCACTTT.

This clone was recorded a few times. This rearrangement joins TRBV30 to TRBJ1-1; a weak D match, TRBD1 (5 bases). This CDR3 is 14 amino acids long. CDR1 GTSNPN and CDR2 SVGIG come from the germline V gene (reference sequence). Trimming took 5 bases from V and 10 from J, leaving 23 bases between them. CDR3 nucleotide sequence: TGTGCCTGGGATGGACGGGGCGCCTCCCTAGGAGCTTTCTTT. This codes for CAWDGRGASLGAFF.

The chain combines TRBV7-6 with TRBJ1-2; no clear D. CDR1 SGHVS and CDR2 FNYEAQ come from the germline V gene. V lost 1 base, J lost 8 bases, and 14 bases lay in between. CDR3 length: 14 residues. This CDR3 is CASSLDGPTGGYTF. DNA of the CDR3: TGTGCCAGCAGCTTAGACGGCCCGACGGGCGGCTACACCTTC. Full variable domain (remainder filled in from reference TRBV7-6 and TRBJ1-2): GAGVSQSPRYKVTKRGQDVALRCDPISGHVSLYWYRQALGQGPEFLTYFNYEAQQDKSGLPNDRFSAERPEGSISTLTIQRTEQRDSAMYRCASSLDGPTGGYTFGSGTRLTVV.

V usage is TRBV7-2 and J usage is TRBJ1-2, with a tentative D call TRBD1 (5 bases). Germline CDR1 SGHTA, CDR2 FQGNSA. Trimming pared 8 bases from V and 4 bases from J, leaving 17 bases between. There are 14 residues in the CDR3. CDR3 nucleotides: TGTGCCAGCGCCCGCGCGACAGACGTCTATGGCTACACCTTC. It specifies CASARATDVYGYTF.